This TCR beta chain emerged from a study of T cells in Graves' hyperthyroidism and ophthalmopathy. Based on clinical symptoms, serum thyroxine and TRAb, thyroid ultrasound and orbital computed tomography, diagnoses were reached. The germline V gene has CDR1 DFQATT and CDR2 SNEGSKA (reference sequence). Trimming pared 0 bases from V and 6 bases from J, leaving 12 bases between. CDR3 length: 14 residues. Study-wide results and limits: Model output signaled ophthalmopathy a median about seven months ahead of onset.

This clonotype has ten or more counts. Its antigen is as yet unknown. Authors of the study amplified TCR beta CDR3 regions from RNA transcripts. First-round RT-PCR with HTBI primers amplified the TCR CDR3 region. TCRdb fed the multiplex PCR reads into MiXCR, producing one record per CDR3 protein. The sample carries roughly 600,000 distinct CDR3 sequences, approximately 15% recorded once. This rearrangement joins TRBV20-1 to TRBJ1-5, with TRBD1 as a possible D gene (6 bases). This receptor was obtained from a woman aged 50 to 65 with Graves' ophthalmopathy. Sequences were obtained from blood. The CDR3 DNA follows: TGCAGTGCTAGAGATCTGGGGGGCTCTCAGCCCCAGCATTTT. Translating it yields CSARDLGGSQPQHF.